A selection of T cell receptor beta chains follows, all from one sample in a study of a mutant IDH1 vaccine in newly diagnosed glioma. The data were produced by immunoSEQ multiplex PCR, yet TCRdb's version contains in-frame clones alone and is incomplete. Of roughly 110,000 clones listed, approximately 87% are singletons. These receptors' targets are unknown. Sequenced material: PBMCs, taken from a glioma patient whose treatment included an IDH1 peptide vaccine. The receptors were gathered from a woman in her 50s with glioma. CDR3s include the opening cysteine and the closing phenylalanine or tryptophan. The D gene is left open where the match is weak. The size entry is marked missing in some rows and otherwise reads once, few, many or a size class.

DNA: TGTGCCAGCAGTTACTCTCAAGGAGGGGGCGAGCAGTACTTC
CDR3: CASSYSQGGGEQYF
V: TRBV6-5
size: NA
D: NA
J: TRBJ2-7

DNA: TGTGCCAGCAGTCCCCAGGGCTACGAGCAGTACTTC
CDR3: CASSPQGYEQYF
V: TRBV28
size: NA
D: NA
J: TRBJ2-7

DNA: TGCAGCGTTGATTTGTACGAGTTGAGGAGAGTCGAGACCCAGTACTTC
CDR3: CSVDLYELRRVETQYF
V: TRBV29-1
size: NA
D: NA
J: TRBJ2-5

DNA: TGTGCCAGCAGGCCGGACAGGAGGAGCTCCTACGAGCAGTACTTC
CDR3: CASRPDRRSSYEQYF
V: TRBV6-5
size: NA
D: TRBD1
J: TRBJ2-7

DNA: TGTGCCAGCAGTCCGAGCGGACCCCAGGCCTACGAGCAGTACTTC
CDR3: CASSPSGPQAYEQYF
V: TRBV7-9
size: NA
D: NA
J: TRBJ2-7

DNA: TGTGCCAGCAGCGTAGGGGGCAGCCATCGTGACGAGCAGTACTTC
CDR3: CASSVGGSHRDEQYF
V: TRBV9
size: NA
D: NA
J: TRBJ2-7

DNA: TGTGCCAGCAGTTTTAAGCAGGGGGAGGTCACAGATACGCAGTATTTT
CDR3: CASSFKQGEVTDTQYF
V: TRBV28
size: NA
D: NA
J: TRBJ2-3

DNA: TGTGCCTGGAGTGTACGCCTAGCGGGAGGAGATACGCAGTATTTT
CDR3: CAWSVRLAGGDTQYF
V: TRBV30
size: NA
D: TRBD2
J: TRBJ2-3

DNA: TGTGCCAGCAGCTTAGGCTGGAGACTAGATTCATTCTACGAGCAGTACTTC
CDR3: CASSLGWRLDSFYEQYF
V: TRBV11-2
size: NA
D: NA
J: TRBJ2-7

DNA: TGCGCCAGCAGCTTGGAGCCACAGGGGGTCCAAGAGACCCAGTACTTC
CDR3: CASSLEPQGVQETQYF
V: TRBV5-1
size: NA
D: TRBD1
J: TRBJ2-5

DNA: TGTGCCAGCAGTAGGGACCCCTCCGGGGCCAACGTCCTGACTTTC
CDR3: CASSRDPSGANVLTF
V: TRBV6-5
size: once
D: NA
J: TRBJ2-6

DNA: TGTGCCAGTAGTGCCCCACCGGGGGCCCCTTCCTCTGGGCAGTACTTC
CDR3: CASSAPPGAPSSGQYF
V: TRBV19
size: NA
D: NA
J: TRBJ2-7

DNA: TGTGCCAGCAGCCAAGATCATGGGCTAGCGGGAGGTACCCCCTACGAGCAGTACTTC
CDR3: CASSQDHGLAGGTPYEQYF
V: TRBV4-2
size: NA
D: TRBD2
J: TRBJ2-7

DNA: TGTGCCAGCAGCCCGACAGGTGCCGGGGAGCTGTTTTTT
CDR3: CASSPTGAGELFF
V: TRBV11-2
size: NA
D: NA
J: TRBJ2-2

DNA: TGTGCCAGCAGCTTCGGAGGAACCTACGAGCAGTACTTC
CDR3: CASSFGGTYEQYF
V: TRBV11-2
size: NA
D: NA
J: TRBJ2-7

DNA: TGTGCCAGCAGCTTAGAGCCTAGCGGGAGTAGAAATGAGCAGTTCTTC
CDR3: CASSLEPSGSRNEQFF
V: TRBV7-9
size: NA
D: TRBD2
J: TRBJ2-1

DNA: TGTGCCACCAGCAGAGTGGACAGACCCAATCAGCCCCAGCATTTT
CDR3: CATSRVDRPNQPQHF
V: TRBV15
size: NA
D: NA
J: TRBJ1-5

DNA: TGTGCCAGCTCACCATCGCCAGGGGGTTACGAGCAGTACTTC
CDR3: CASSPSPGGYEQYF
V: TRBV18
size: NA
D: TRBD1
J: TRBJ2-7

DNA: TGTGCCAGCAGCTTAATCCCGACAGACTCTGGAAACACCATATATTTT
CDR3: CASSLIPTDSGNTIYF
V: TRBV11-2
size: NA
D: NA
J: TRBJ1-3

DNA: TGTGCCAGCAGTAGGGGCGGGATAGGCCACTACGAGCAGTACTTC
CDR3: CASSRGGIGHYEQYF
V: TRBV27
size: NA
D: NA
J: TRBJ2-7

DNA: TGCAGCGGTAGTGGGTTTTTGGACACTGAAGCTTTCTTT
CDR3: CSGSGFLDTEAFF
V: TRBV29-1
size: few
D: NA
J: TRBJ1-1

DNA: TGCGCCAGCAGCCTTAGCGGGATATACGAGCAGTACTTC
CDR3: CASSLSGIYEQYF
V: TRBV10-2
size: NA
D: TRBD2
J: TRBJ2-7

DNA: TGCAGCGTTGAAAACCCTGGGACGAACACCGGGGAGCTGTTTTTT
CDR3: CSVENPGTNTGELFF
V: TRBV29-1
size: NA
D: NA
J: TRBJ2-2

DNA: TGTGCCAGCAGCGTCCCACTAGCGGGGGCTGGGGCCAACGTCCTGACTTTC
CDR3: CASSVPLAGAGANVLTF
V: TRBV9
size: NA
D: TRBD2
J: TRBJ2-6

DNA: TGCAGCGTTGATGAAGGCGATCAGCCCCAGCATTTT
CDR3: CSVDEGDQPQHF
V: TRBV29-1
size: few
D: NA
J: TRBJ1-5

DNA: TGTGCCTGGACTGCCGGGTCGATAGAAGCTTTCTTT
CDR3: CAWTAGSIEAFF
V: TRBV30
size: NA
D: NA
J: TRBJ1-1

DNA: TGTGCCAGCAGCCTCCAAGGACTTAGCAATCAGCCCCAGCATTTT
CDR3: CASSLQGLSNQPQHF
V: TRBV27
size: NA
D: NA
J: TRBJ1-5

DNA: TGTGCCAGCAGCTTAGGGACTAGGACCGGGGAGCTGTTTTTT
CDR3: CASSLGTRTGELFF
V: TRBV7-2
size: NA
D: TRBD2
J: TRBJ2-2

DNA: TGTGCCAGCAGTGTACAGGGGCCAGGGAGCAATCAGCCCCAGCATTTT
CDR3: CASSVQGPGSNQPQHF
V: TRBV27
size: NA
D: TRBD1
J: TRBJ1-5

DNA: TGTGCCAGCAGCCCCGGAATAAACATTCAGTACTTC
CDR3: CASSPGINIQYF
V: TRBV25-1
size: NA
D: NA
J: TRBJ2-4